This T cell receptor beta chain was sequenced for a study of T cells in Graves' hyperthyroidism and ophthalmopathy. The CDR3 regions of TCR beta were amplified from RNA transcripts. Researchers ran a first-round RT-PCR on the TCR CDR3 using the HTBI primer set. MiXCR, run by TCRdb on the multiplex PCR reads, gives a single entry per CDR3 protein. The sample contains about 720,000 distinct CDR3 sequences, roughly 20% of which appear only once. The blood specimen was taken at initial hyperthyroidism diagnosis, before any ophthalmopathy symptoms. CDR1 MNHNS and CDR2 SASEGT come from the germline V gene. The length of the CDR3 is 16 residues. With 4 bases removed from V and 0 bases from J, the gap between germline ends came to 13 bases.

The receptor was derived from a woman between 45 and 65 years old with Graves' hyperthyroidism that later progressed to Graves' ophthalmopathy. The J gene is TRBJ2-1, the V gene TRBV6-1; unclear D gene. Sequencing was carried out using blood. CDR3 amino acids: CASSVDSGPSYNEQFF. The CDR3 DNA follows: TGTGCCAGCAGTGTTGATTCAGGTCCCTCCTACAATGAGCAGTTCTTC.